The source of this T cell receptor (beta chain) is a study of shared clonotypes between healthy human individuals. Study-level findings and limits: The generation probabilities recorded for non-shared clonotypes fell below those of clonotypes shared by all four donors.

This clone has a single count. What it recognizes is unknown. Looked up from germline, CDR1 is MNHEY and CDR2 is SMNVEV (reference sequence). With 2 bases removed from V and 5 bases from J, the gap between germline ends came to 15 bases. This CDR3 spans 15 amino acids. Method: immunoSEQ multiplex PCR; TCRdb's copy keeps in-frame clones and lacks some. The repertoire holds millions of clones, roughly 94% seen once, with around 0.13% in the top ten. The chain couples TRBV27 to TRBJ1-2, with a tentative D call TRBD1 (6 bases). This clonotype was obtained from a young man in good health. Source material: naive CD4+ T cells sorted from blood. The subset is: CD45RA+ positively selected. The CDR3 coding sequence is TGTGCCAGCAGTTTAAAGGCAGGGGTAGGATATGGCTACACCTTC. Translated, it gives CASSLKAGVGYGYTF.